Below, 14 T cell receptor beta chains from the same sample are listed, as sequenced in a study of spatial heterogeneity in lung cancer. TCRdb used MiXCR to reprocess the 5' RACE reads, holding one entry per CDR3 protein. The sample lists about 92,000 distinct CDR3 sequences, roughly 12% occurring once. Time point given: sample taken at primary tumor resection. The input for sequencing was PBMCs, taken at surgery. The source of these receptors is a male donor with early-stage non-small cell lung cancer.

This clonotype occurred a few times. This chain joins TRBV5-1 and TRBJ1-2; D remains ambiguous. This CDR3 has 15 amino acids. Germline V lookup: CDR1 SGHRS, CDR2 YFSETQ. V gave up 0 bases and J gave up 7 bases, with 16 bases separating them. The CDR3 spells CASSLEEQTSGGYTF. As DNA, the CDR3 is TGCGCCAGCAGCTTGGAGGAACAGACCTCGGGTGGCTACACCTTC.

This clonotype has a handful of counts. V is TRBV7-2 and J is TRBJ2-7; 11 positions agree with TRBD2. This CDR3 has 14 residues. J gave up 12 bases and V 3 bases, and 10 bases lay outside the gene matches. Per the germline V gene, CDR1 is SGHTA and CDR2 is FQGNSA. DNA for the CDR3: TGTGCCAGCAGCTTTAGCCTAGCGGGAGGCGTTCTGTACTTC. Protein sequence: CASSFSLAGGVLYF.

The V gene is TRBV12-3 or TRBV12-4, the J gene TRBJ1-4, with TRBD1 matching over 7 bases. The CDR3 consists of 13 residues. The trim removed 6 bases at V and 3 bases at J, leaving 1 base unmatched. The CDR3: CASSGQANEKLFF. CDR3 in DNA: TGTGCCAGCAGCGGACAGGCTAATGAAAAACTGTTTTTT.

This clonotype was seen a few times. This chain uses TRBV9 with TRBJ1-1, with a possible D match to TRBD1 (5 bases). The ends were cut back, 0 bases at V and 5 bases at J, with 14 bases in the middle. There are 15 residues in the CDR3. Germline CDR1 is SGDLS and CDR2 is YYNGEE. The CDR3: CASSVGGGAWTEAFF. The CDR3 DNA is TGTGCCAGCAGCGTAGGTGGAGGGGCCTGGACTGAAGCTTTCTTT. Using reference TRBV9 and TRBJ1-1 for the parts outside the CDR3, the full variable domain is DSGVTQTPKHLITATGQRVTLRCSPRSGDLSVYWYQQSLDQGLQFLIQYYNGEERAKGNILERFSAQQFPDLHSELNLSSLELGDSALYFCASSVGGGAWTEAFFGQGTRLTVV.

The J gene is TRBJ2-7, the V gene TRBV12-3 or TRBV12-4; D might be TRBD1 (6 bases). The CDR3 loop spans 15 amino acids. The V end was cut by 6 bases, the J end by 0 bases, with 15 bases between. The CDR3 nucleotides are TGTGCCAGCAGCCGAGACAGGAGCTACTCCTACGAGCAGTACTTC. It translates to CASSRDRSYSYEQYF.

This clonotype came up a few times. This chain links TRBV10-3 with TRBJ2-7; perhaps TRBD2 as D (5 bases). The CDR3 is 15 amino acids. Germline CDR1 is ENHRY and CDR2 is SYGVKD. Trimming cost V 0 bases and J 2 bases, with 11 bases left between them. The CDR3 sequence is CAISESEGTAYEQYF. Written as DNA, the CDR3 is TGTGCCATCAGTGAGTCTGAGGGCACCGCCTACGAGCAGTACTTC.

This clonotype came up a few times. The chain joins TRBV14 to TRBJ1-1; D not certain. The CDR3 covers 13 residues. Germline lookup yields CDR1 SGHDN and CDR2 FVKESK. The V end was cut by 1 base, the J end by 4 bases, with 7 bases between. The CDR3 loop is CASSQASITEAFF. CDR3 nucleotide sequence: TGTGCCAGCAGCCAAGCCAGTATCACTGAAGCTTTCTTT.

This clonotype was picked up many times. CDR3 protein: CASSRTATGELFF. The CDR3 DNA follows: TGTGCCAGCAGCCGGACAGCCACCGGGGAGCTGTTTTTT. This chain joins TRBV6-5 and TRBJ2-2; possible D gene TRBD1, 6 bases. Trimming shortened V by 6 bases and J by 4 bases, and 9 bases separated the two germline ends. CDR3 length equals 13 residues. Germline V gives CDR1 MNHEY, CDR2 SVGAGI.

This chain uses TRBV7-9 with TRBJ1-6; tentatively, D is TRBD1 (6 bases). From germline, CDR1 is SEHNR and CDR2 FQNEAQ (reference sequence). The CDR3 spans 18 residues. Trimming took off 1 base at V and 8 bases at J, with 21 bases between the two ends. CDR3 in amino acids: CASSLVDRSLQTYSPLHF. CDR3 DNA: TGTGCCAGCAGCTTAGTCGACAGGAGCCTACAAACGTATTCACCCCTCCACTTT.

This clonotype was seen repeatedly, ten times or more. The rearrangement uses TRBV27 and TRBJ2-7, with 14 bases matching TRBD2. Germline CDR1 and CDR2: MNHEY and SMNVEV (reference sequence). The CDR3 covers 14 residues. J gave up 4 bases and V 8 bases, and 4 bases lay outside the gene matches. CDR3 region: CASLRTSGRYEQYF. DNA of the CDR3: TGTGCCAGCTTACGGACTAGCGGGAGGTACGAGCAGTACTTC.

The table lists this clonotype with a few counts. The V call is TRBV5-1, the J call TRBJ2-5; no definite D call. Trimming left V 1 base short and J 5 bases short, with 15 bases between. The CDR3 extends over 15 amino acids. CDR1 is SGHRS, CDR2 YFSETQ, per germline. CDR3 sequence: CASSLIEPRWETQYF. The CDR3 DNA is TGCGCCAGCAGCTTGATAGAGCCGCGATGGGAGACCCAGTACTTC.

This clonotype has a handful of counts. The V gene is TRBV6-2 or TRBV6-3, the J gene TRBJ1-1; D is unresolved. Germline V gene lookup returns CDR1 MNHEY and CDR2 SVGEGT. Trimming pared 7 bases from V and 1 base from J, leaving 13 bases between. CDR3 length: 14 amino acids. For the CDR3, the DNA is TGTGCCAGCAAGCCCCATGAGAGGAACACTGAAGCTTTCTTT. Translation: CASKPHERNTEAFF.

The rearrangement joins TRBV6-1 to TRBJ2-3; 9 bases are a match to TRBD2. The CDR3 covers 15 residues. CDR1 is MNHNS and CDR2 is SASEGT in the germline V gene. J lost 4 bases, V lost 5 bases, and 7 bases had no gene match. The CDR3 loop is CASSPIAGVADTQYF. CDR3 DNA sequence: TGTGCCAGCAGTCCTATAGCGGGAGTGGCAGATACGCAGTATTTT.

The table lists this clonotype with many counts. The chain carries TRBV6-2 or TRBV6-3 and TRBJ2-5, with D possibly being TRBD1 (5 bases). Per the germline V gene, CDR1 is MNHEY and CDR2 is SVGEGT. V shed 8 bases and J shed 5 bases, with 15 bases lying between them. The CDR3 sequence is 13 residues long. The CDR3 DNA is TGTGCCAGCTCCAGGGCGGAAACGGAGACCCAGTACTTC. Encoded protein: CASSRAETETQYF.